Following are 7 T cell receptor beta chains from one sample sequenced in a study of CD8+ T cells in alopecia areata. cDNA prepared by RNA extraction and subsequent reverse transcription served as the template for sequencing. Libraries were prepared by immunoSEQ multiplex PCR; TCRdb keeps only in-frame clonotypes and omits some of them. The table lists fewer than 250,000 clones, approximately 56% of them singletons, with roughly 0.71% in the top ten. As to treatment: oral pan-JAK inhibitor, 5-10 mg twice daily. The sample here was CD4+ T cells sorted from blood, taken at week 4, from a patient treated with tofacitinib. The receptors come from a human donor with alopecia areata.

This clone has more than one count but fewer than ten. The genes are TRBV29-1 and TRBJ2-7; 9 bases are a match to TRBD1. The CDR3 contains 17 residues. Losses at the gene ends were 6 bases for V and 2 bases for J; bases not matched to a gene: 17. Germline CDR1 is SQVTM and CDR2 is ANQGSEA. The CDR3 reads CSVVRSGTGYGAYEQYF. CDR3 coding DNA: TGCAGCGTCGTACGTTCCGGGACAGGGTATGGTGCCTACGAGCAGTACTTC.

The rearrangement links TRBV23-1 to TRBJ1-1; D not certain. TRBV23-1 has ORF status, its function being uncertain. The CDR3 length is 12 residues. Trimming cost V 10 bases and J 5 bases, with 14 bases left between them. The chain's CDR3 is CANTTEGTEAFF. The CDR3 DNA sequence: TGCGCCAACACGACCGAGGGAACTGAAGCTTTCTTT.

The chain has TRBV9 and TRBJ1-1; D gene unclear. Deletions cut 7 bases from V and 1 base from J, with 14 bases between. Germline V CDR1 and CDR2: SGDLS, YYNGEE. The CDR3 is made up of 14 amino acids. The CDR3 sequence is CASSLSWGNTEAFF. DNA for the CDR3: TGTGCCAGCTCCTTAAGTTGGGGGAACACTGAAGCTTTCTTT.

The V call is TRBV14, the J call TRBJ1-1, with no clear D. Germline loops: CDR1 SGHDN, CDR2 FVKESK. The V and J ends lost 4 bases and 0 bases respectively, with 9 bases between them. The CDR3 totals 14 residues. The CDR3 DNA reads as TGTGCCAGCAGCCTGGGGAGTTTGAACACTGAAGCTTTCTTT. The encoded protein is CASSLGSLNTEAFF.

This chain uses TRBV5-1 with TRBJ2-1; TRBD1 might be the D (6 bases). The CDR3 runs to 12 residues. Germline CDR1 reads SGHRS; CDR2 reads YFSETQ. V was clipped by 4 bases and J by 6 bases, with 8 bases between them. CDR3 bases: TGCGCCAGCAGCCAGGGGTTCAATGAGCAGTTCTTC. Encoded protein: CASSQGFNEQFF.

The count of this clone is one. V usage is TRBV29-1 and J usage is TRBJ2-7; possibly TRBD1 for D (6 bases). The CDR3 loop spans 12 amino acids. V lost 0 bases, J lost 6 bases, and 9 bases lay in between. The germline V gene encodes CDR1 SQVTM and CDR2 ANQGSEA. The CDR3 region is CSVEEEGVEQYF. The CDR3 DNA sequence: TGCAGCGTTGAAGAAGAGGGGGTCGAGCAGTACTTC.

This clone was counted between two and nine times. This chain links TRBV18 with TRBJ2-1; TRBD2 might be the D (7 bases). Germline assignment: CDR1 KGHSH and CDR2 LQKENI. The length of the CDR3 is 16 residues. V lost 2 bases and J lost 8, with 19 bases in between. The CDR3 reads CASSPKVSQGRDEQFF. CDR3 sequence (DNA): TGTGCCAGCTCACCAAAGGTCTCCCAGGGGAGGGATGAGCAGTTCTTC.